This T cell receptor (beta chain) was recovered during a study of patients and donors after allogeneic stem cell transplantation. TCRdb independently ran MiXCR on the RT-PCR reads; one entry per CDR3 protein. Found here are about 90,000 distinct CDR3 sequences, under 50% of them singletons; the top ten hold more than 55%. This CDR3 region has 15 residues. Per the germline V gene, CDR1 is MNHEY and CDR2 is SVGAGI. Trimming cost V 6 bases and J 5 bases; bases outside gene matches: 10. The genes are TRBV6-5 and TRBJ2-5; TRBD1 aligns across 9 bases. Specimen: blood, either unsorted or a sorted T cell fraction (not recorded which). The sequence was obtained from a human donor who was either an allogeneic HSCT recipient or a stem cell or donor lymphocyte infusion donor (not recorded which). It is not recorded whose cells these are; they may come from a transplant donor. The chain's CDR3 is CASRLGTGMWETQYF. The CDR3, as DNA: TGTGCCAGCAGACTAGGGACAGGGATGTGGGAGACCCAGTACTTC.